A selection of T cell receptor beta chains follows, all from one sample in a study of T cells in Graves' hyperthyroidism and ophthalmopathy. TCRdb re-called the multiplex PCR reads with MiXCR, one entry per CDR3 protein. The sample consists of some 350,000 distinct CDR3 sequences, roughly 15% of them appearing once. Sequencing used blood. Receptors originate from a woman in her sixties or seventies with Graves' ophthalmopathy. Both conserved end residues are part of each CDR3. A D gene is named only where the DNA matches it firmly. Size is stated for part of the rows, as once, few or many counts, or as a class when the clone is expanded.

v_call	j_call	clone_size	d_call	cdr3_aa	cdr3_nt
TRBV5-1	TRBJ1-5	many	NA	CASSPDGSNQPQHF	TGCGCCAGCAGCCCGGACGGAAGCAATCAGCCCCAGCATTTT
TRBV30	TRBJ2-2	many	NA	CAGIGAELFF	TGTGCCGGGATTGGGGCGGAGCTGTTTTTT
TRBV29-1	TRBJ2-5	many	NA	CSVFQGGETQYF	TGCAGCGTTTTCCAGGGTGGGGAGACCCAGTACTTC
TRBV9	TRBJ2-7	few	TRBD1	CASSTGQGGTEQYF	TGTGCCAGCAGCACAGGACAGGGCGGTACCGAGCAGTACTTC
TRBV5-1	TRBJ1-2	NA	TRBD1	CASTPGTGRFDYGYTF	TGCGCCAGCACCCCCGGGACAGGGAGGTTTGACTATGGCTACACCTTC
TRBV12-3/TRBV12-4	TRBJ2-6	few	NA	CASSLTSSGANVLTF	TGTGCCAGCAGTTTGACTAGCTCTGGGGCCAACGTCCTGACTTTC
TRBV3-1	TRBJ2-5	many	TRBD2	CASSRSTSGRETQYF	TGTGCCAGCAGCCGTTCGACTAGCGGTCGAGAGACCCAGTACTTC
TRBV6-2/TRBV6-3	TRBJ1-6	few	NA	CASSKGSYNSPLHF	TGTGCCAGCAGTAAAGGGTCCTATAATTCACCCCTCCACTTT
TRBV6-2/TRBV6-3	TRBJ2-3	few	NA	CASSYSKSRGASTDTQYF	TGTGCCAGCAGTTACTCGAAGTCGCGGGGTGCTAGCACAGATACGCAGTATTTT
TRBV6-6	TRBJ2-2	few	TRBD2	CASSYSSGGEGTGELFF	TGTGCCAGCAGTTACTCGAGTGGAGGGGAGGGCACCGGGGAGCTGTTTTTT
TRBV7-9	TRBJ2-2	NA	NA	CASSRTSSGELFF	TGTGCCAGCAGCCGTACTAGCTCCGGGGAGCTGTTTTTT
TRBV29-1	TRBJ2-3	many	NA	CSVSPGVDTQYF	TGCAGCGTCTCCCCGGGAGTCGATACGCAGTATTTT
TRBV7-9	TRBJ1-5	NA	TRBD1	CASSHSTGVDQPQHF	TGTGCCAGCAGCCATTCGACAGGGGTGGATCAGCCCCAGCATTTT
TRBV15	TRBJ2-1	many	NA	CATSRDLGGSYYNEQFF	TGTGCCACCAGCAGAGATCTAGGGGGAAGTTACTACAATGAGCAGTTCTTC
TRBV7-9	TRBJ2-7	NA	TRBD2	CASRPWTSGRYRYEQYF	TGTGCCAGCAGGCCCTGGACTAGCGGGAGGTATAGGTACGAGCAGTACTTC
TRBV20-1	TRBJ2-1	many	TRBD2	CSAPRSGGVSNEQFF	TGCAGTGCCCCCAGGTCGGGGGGTGTCAGCAATGAGCAGTTCTTC
TRBV2	TRBJ1-4	many	NA	CASTLRGGGAGGKLFF	TGTGCCAGCACATTAAGGGGAGGAGGAGCCGGAGGAAAACTGTTTTTT
TRBV2	TRBJ2-3	many	TRBD1	CASNRDRSTDTQYF	TGTGCCAGCAATAGGGACAGGTCCACAGATACGCAGTATTTT
TRBV7-6	TRBJ2-2	NA	NA	CASSLDFPKITGELFF	TGTGCCAGCAGCTTAGACTTTCCCAAAATCACCGGGGAGCTGTTTTTT
TRBV29-1	TRBJ1-2	NA	TRBD1	CSVFQGVGYGYTF	TGCAGCGTCTTTCAGGGGGTGGGCTATGGCTACACCTTC
TRBV2	TRBJ2-2	NA	TRBD2	CASSLRGRTGGELFF	TGTGCCAGCAGTTTGCGCGGGAGAACGGGCGGGGAGCTGTTTTTT
TRBV7-2	TRBJ1-6	NA	TRBD1	CASSLGVGQGNSPLHF	TGTGCCAGCAGCTTAGGAGTGGGACAGGGGAATTCACCCCTCCACTTT
TRBV5-1	TRBJ2-1	many	NA	CASLEDPGGNEQFF	TGCGCCAGTCTGGAAGACCCCGGGGGCAATGAGCAGTTCTTC
TRBV11-3	TRBJ2-1	many	TRBD2	CASSLVALAGESNEQFF	TGTGCCAGCAGCTTAGTTGCGCTAGCGGGAGAGTCGAATGAGCAGTTCTTC
TRBV20-1	TRBJ2-5	many	NA	CSARDRMKETQYF	TGCAGTGCTAGAGATCGTATGAAGGAGACCCAGTACTTC
TRBV19	TRBJ2-1	NA	NA	CASSPDGLSSYNEQFF	TGTGCCAGTAGCCCTGACGGCCTTAGCTCCTACAATGAGCAGTTCTTC
TRBV28	TRBJ2-1	NA	TRBD1	CASRGTGKEQFF	TGTGCCAGCAGAGGGACAGGGAAGGAACAGTTCTTC
TRBV28	TRBJ1-5	few	NA	CASTLGEASNQPQHF	TGTGCCAGTACTCTAGGGGAGGCGAGCAATCAGCCCCAGCATTTT
TRBV30	TRBJ1-2	many	NA	CAWSVGGGWYGYTF	TGTGCCTGGAGTGTAGGTGGGGGCTGGTATGGCTACACCTTC
TRBV9	TRBJ2-1	NA	NA	CASSGDYPSYNEQFF	TGTGCCAGCAGCGGTGACTATCCCTCCTACAATGAGCAGTTCTTC
TRBV2	TRBJ2-7	NA	NA	CAAKIEDPSVWYEQYF	TGTGCCGCCAAAATAGAGGATCCTAGCGTTTGGTACGAGCAGTACTTC
TRBV9	TRBJ1-3	few	NA	CASSTGGGPNTIYF	TGTGCCAGCAGCACGGGGGGGGGTCCAAACACCATATATTTT
TRBV3-1	TRBJ1-4	NA	TRBD1	CASSQDRTGVTNEKLFF	TGTGCCAGCAGCCAAGATCGAACAGGGGTAACTAATGAAAAACTGTTTTTT
TRBV20-1	TRBJ2-1	few	TRBD2	CSARGLAGVPYNEQFF	TGCAGTGCTAGAGGGCTAGCGGGAGTCCCCTACAATGAGCAGTTCTTC
TRBV2	TRBJ2-7	NA	TRBD1	CASSQDRGGYEQYF	TGTGCCAGCAGTCAGGACAGGGGGGGTTACGAGCAGTACTTC
TRBV7-9	TRBJ2-7	many	NA	CASSLVASSYEQYF	TGTGCCAGCAGCTTAGTTGCTAGCTCCTACGAGCAGTACTTC
TRBV19	TRBJ2-2	few	TRBD2	CASRSLRLAGKAGELFF	TGTGCCAGTAGATCCCTCCGACTAGCGGGGAAAGCCGGGGAGCTGTTTTTT
TRBV11-2	TRBJ2-7	many	NA	CASSLDYTGYSYEQYF	TGTGCCAGCAGCTTAGATTACACAGGCTATTCCTACGAGCAGTACTTC
TRBV20-1	TRBJ2-1	NA	TRBD2	CSARLAGGSVNEQFF	TGCAGTGCCAGACTAGCGGGAGGGTCTGTCAATGAGCAGTTCTTC
TRBV10-3	TRBJ2-1	few	NA	CAISEFYNEQFF	TGTGCCATCAGTGAGTTCTACAATGAGCAGTTCTTC
TRBV20-1	TRBJ2-1	many	TRBD2	CSASFFTSGYNEQFF	TGCAGTGCTAGCTTTTTTACTAGCGGCTACAATGAGCAGTTCTTC